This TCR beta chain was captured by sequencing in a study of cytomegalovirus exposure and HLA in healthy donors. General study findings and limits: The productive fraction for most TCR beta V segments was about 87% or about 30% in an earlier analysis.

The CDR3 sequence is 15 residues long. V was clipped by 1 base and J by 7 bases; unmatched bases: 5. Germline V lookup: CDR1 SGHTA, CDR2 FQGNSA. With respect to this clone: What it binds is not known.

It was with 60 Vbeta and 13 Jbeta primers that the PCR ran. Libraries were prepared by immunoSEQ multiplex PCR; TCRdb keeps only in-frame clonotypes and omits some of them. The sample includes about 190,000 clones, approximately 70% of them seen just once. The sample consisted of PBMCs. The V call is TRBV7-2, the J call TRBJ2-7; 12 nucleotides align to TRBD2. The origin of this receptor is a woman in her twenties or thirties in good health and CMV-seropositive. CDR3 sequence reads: CASSLVQLAGGEQYF. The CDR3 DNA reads TGTGCCAGCAGCTTAGTGCAGCTAGCGGGAGGGGAGCAGTACTTC.